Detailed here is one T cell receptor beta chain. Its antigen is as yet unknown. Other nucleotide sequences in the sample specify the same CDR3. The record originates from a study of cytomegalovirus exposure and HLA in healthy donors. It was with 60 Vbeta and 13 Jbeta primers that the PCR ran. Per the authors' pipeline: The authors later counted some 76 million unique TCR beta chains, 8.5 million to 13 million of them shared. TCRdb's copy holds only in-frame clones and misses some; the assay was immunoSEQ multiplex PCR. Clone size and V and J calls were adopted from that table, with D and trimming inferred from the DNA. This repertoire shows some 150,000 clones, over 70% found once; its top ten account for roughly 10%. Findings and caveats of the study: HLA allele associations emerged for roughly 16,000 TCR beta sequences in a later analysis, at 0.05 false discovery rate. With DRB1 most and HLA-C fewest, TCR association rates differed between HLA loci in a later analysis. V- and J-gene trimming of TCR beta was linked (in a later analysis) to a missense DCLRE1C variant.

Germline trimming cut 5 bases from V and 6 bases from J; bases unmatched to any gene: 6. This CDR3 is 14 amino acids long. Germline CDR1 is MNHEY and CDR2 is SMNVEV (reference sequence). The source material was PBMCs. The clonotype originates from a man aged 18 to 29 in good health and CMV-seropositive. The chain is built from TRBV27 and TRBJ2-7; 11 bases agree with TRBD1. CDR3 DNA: TGTGCCAGCAGTCCTGGACAGGGGGCCGGCGAGCAGTACTTC. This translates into CASSPGQGAGEQYF.